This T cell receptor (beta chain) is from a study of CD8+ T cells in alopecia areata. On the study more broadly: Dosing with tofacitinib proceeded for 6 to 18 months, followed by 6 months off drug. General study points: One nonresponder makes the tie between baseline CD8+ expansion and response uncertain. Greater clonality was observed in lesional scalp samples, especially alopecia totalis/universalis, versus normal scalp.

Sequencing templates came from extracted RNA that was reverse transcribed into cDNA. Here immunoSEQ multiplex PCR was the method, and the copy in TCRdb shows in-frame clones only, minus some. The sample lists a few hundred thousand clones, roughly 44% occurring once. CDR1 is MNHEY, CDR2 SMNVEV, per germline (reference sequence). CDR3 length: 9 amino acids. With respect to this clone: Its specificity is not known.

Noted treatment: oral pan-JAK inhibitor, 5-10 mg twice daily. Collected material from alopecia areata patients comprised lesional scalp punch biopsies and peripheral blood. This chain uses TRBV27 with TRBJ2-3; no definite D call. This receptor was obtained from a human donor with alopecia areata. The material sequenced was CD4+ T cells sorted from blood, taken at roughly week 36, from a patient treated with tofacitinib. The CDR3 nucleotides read TGTGCTGGCACAGATACGCAGTATTTT. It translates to CAGTDTQYF.